This TCR beta chain was recorded in a study of blood T cell repertoires in COVID-19. At the level of the study: Samples taken during acute and convalescent COVID-19 were collected in the United States, Italy and Spain. T cells, B-cell-depleted T cells, or PBMCs provided the cDNA or gDNA that served as material.

CDR1 KGHSH and CDR2 LQKENI come from the germline V gene. This CDR3 region has 12 residues. With 3 bases removed from V and 4 bases from J, the gap between germline ends came to 4 bases. While infection was still active, Seattle patients were enrolled and then followed longitudinally. As handled by the study authors: Nucleated cell counts were estimated from reference gene primer amplification. The method was immunoSEQ multiplex PCR; TCRdb's version includes in-frame clones alone and lacks a portion of them. From that table come the V and J calls and clone size; the DNA was used to work out D and trimming. The profile covers about 250,000 clones, with 85% appearing a single time and 5% to 6.5% taken by the ten largest.

Sequenced material: peripheral blood. V gene TRBV18 combines with J gene TRBJ1-5; D call uncertain. This receptor was identified in a man aged 50 or older with COVID-19, enrolled during active disease. In DNA, the CDR3 is TGTGCCAGCTCACCCCCGAATCAGCCCCAGCATTTT. Its translation is CASSPPNQPQHF.